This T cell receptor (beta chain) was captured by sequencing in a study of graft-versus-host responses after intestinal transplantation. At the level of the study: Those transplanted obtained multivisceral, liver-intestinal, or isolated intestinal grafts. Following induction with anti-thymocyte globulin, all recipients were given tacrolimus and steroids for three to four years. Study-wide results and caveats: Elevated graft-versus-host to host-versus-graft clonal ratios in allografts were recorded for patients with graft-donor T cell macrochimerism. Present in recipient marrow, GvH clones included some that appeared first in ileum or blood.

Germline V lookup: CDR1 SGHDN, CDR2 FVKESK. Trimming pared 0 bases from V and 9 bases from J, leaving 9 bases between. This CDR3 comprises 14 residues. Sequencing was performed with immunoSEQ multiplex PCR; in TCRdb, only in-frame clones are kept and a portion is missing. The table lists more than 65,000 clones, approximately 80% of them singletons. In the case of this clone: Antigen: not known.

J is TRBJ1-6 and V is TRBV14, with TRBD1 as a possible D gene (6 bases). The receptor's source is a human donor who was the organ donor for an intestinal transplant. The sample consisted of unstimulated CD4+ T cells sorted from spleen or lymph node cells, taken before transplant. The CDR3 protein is CASSQDIGGSPLHF. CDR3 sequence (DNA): TGTGCCAGCAGCCAAGATATAGGGGGTTCACCCCTCCACTTT.